What follows are 17 T cell receptor beta chains derived from one specimen sequenced in a study of blood T cells in healthy people across ages. A second PCR of about 6 to 12 cycles used a sample-barcoded 5' primer and a J-beta primer mix. TCRdb re-called the 5' RACE reads with MiXCR, one entry per CDR3 protein. In the table there are roughly 1.4 million distinct CDR3 sequences, around 55% of which are singletons. Material for sequencing was blood. The source of these receptors is a man younger than 30 in good health.

The chain links TRBV29-1 to TRBJ2-1; D might be TRBD1 or TRBD2, each matching 6 bases. V lost 7 bases, J lost 9 bases, and 22 bases lay in between. This CDR3 spans 14 amino acids. CDR1 SQVTM and CDR2 ANQGSEA come from the germline V gene. CDR3 DNA sequence: TGCAGCGCTGCCACCGGGGGCGGGTCAGGTGAGCAGTTCTTC. It is translated as CSAATGGGSGEQFF.

The gene calls are TRBV20-1 and TRBJ2-7, with 8 bases lining up with TRBD2. CDR1 and CDR2 (germline): DFQATT, SNEGSKA (reference sequence). CDR3 size: 13 residues. V lost 7 bases and J lost 3; bases outside the gene matches: 8. The CDR3 loop is CSVPREGNYEQYF. The CDR3 DNA reads as TGCAGTGTCCCACGGGAGGGGAACTACGAGCAGTACTTC.

The genes are TRBV7-9 and TRBJ2-1; TRBD2 matches at 11 bases. The J segment lost 0 bases and the V segment lost 4 bases, leaving 5 bases of the junction unmatched. The CDR3 consists of 17 residues. In germline, CDR1 is SEHNR, CDR2 FQNEAQ (reference sequence). CDR3 sequence: CASSSTSGMSSYNEQFF. For the CDR3, the DNA is TGTGCCAGCAGCTCGACTAGCGGGATGAGCTCCTACAATGAGCAGTTCTTC.

J is TRBJ1-2 and V is TRBV29-1; D is perhaps TRBD1 (5 bases). Germline V lookup: CDR1 SQVTM, CDR2 ANQGSEA. The CDR3 contains 15 residues. V was cut by 5 bases and J by 0 bases, with 16 bases left in between. In nucleotides, the CDR3 is TGCAGCGTTCAAGGAGGGGACTGGGCTAACTATGGCTACACCTTC. Residues: CSVQGGDWANYGYTF.

V gene TRBV29-1 combines with J gene TRBJ1-4, with TRBD1 identical over 9 bases. After removal of 4 bases from V and 8 bases from J, the junction contained 8 bases not matched to a gene. The germline gives CDR1 SQVTM, CDR2 ANQGSEA. The CDR3 has 14 amino acids. CDR3 in DNA: TGCAGCGTTGCCCCCGGGACAGGGCCAGAAAAACTGTTTTTT. Protein sequence: CSVAPGTGPEKLFF. The entire variable domain, with the rest obtained from reference TRBV29-1 and TRBJ1-4, is as follows: SAVISQKPSRDICQRGTSLTIQCQVDSQVTMMFWYRQQPGQSLTLIATANQGSEATYESGFVIDKFPISRPNLTFSTLTVSNMSPEDSSIYLCSVAPGTGPEKLFFGSGTQLSVL.

This clonotype was picked up a small number of times. The V and J genes are TRBV29-1 and TRBJ2-3, with D perhaps TRBD2 (6 bases). Trimming removed 0 bases at V and 4 bases at J, with 11 bases between. The CDR3 runs 14 residues. Germline lookup yields CDR1 SQVTM and CDR2 ANQGSEA. CDR3 protein: CSVEDGGIADTQYF. CDR3 coding DNA: TGCAGCGTTGAAGATGGAGGGATTGCAGATACGCAGTATTTT.

The J gene is TRBJ1-2, the V gene TRBV6-5; D gene ambiguous. Trimming left V 3 bases short and J 6 bases short, with 11 bases between. This CDR3 comprises 13 residues. Germline values: CDR1 MNHEY, CDR2 SVGAGI. The chain's CDR3 is CASSYRQENGYTF. The CDR3 DNA reads as TGTGCCAGCAGTTATCGGCAGGAGAATGGCTACACCTTC.

The rearrangement links TRBV2 to TRBJ1-1; 7 bases fit TRBD1. The length of the CDR3 is 14 residues. Germline values: CDR1 SNHLY, CDR2 FYNNEI. V shed 4 bases, J shed 7 bases, and the junction held 9 bases outside the gene matches. In nucleotides, the CDR3 is TGTGCCAGCAGTGTCCGAGGGGGCGGGGGTGAAGCTTTCTTT. It translates to CASSVRGGGGEAFF.

The chain has TRBV9 and TRBJ2-5; TRBD2 is a possible D gene (7 bases). The CDR3 contains 16 residues. Germline V CDR1 and CDR2: SGDLS, YYNGEE. V was cut by 2 bases and J by 3 bases, with 17 bases left in between. The chain's CDR3 is CASSVGDERDKETQYF. The CDR3 coding sequence is TGTGCCAGCAGCGTTGGAGACGAGCGGGACAAAGAGACCCAGTACTTC.

J is TRBJ2-3 and V is TRBV4-2; 8 bases line up with TRBD1. The CDR3 is 19 amino acids. Unmatched junction bases numbered 13, after V lost 0 bases and J lost 2 bases. Germline V gene lookup returns CDR1 LGHNA and CDR2 YNFKEQ. The CDR3 protein is CASSQDRRTGSEVTDTQYF. CDR3 bases: TGTGCCAGCAGCCAAGATCGCCGGACAGGGTCAGAGGTCACAGATACGCAGTATTTT.

This clonotype appeared a few times. This chain uses TRBV29-1 with TRBJ2-4, with TRBD1 matching 12 bases. Germline values: CDR1 SQVTM, CDR2 ANQGSEA. The trim removed 3 bases at V and 5 bases at J, leaving 2 bases unmatched. This CDR3 contains 14 residues. The CDR3 DNA sequence: TGCAGCGTTGAGGGACAGGGGGCTCAAAACATTCAGTACTTC. This encodes CSVEGQGAQNIQYF.

V is TRBV6-2 or TRBV6-3 and J is TRBJ1-1; 8 bases line up with TRBD1. J was trimmed by 3 bases and V by 4 bases; bases with no gene match: 10. This CDR3 is 16 amino acids long. Per the germline V gene, CDR1 is MNHEY and CDR2 is SVGEGT. The DNA for the CDR3 is TGTGCCAGCAGTTTTCCGGGACAGGTGAAATACACTGAAGCTTTCTTT. Protein sequence: CASSFPGQVKYTEAFF.

CDR3 nucleotides: TGCAGCGTTGAACTGCCCGGCGGGGGGGAGCTGTTTTTT. Protein sequence: CSVELPGGGELFF. The chain recombines TRBV29-1 with TRBJ2-2; D is perhaps TRBD2 (5 bases). The CDR3 is made up of 13 amino acids. Germline CDR1 is SQVTM and CDR2 is ANQGSEA. V was cut by 2 bases and J by 8 bases, with 12 bases left in between.

The V and J genes are TRBV20-1 and TRBJ2-1, with D hard to call. This CDR3 is 12 amino acids long. Germline V gives CDR1 DFQATT, CDR2 SNEGSKA (reference sequence). The germline V and J ends were trimmed by 4 bases and 6 bases, with 10 bases remaining between them. DNA of the CDR3: TGCAGTGCTATTAAGGACGGCAATGAGCAGTTCTTC. It is translated as CSAIKDGNEQFF.

The gene calls are TRBV29-1 and TRBJ2-1; unclear D gene. TRBJ2-7 matches the DNA end more closely, so the J call is doubtful. This CDR3 is built from 11 residues. Germline V gene sequence: CDR1 SQVTM, CDR2 ANQGSEA. CDR3 sequence: CSVEFYNEQYF. The CDR3 DNA reads as TGCAGCGTTGAATTCTACAATGAGCAGTACTTC.

The CDR3 bases are TGTGCCAGCAGCTTCCCTAGCGGGAGGGCCGGTGGCGAGCAGTACTTC. Protein: CASSFPSGRAGGEQYF. This chain connects TRBV7-2 to TRBJ2-7; 12 positions match TRBD2. Germline assignment: CDR1 SGHTA and CDR2 FQGNSA. The CDR3 is 16 amino acids. Trimming at V came to 3 bases and at J to 6 bases, leaving 9 bases not matched to a gene.

The chain has TRBV12-5 and TRBJ2-3; D is uncertain. Germline CDR1 reads LGHNT; CDR2 reads FRNRAP. The V gene lost 3 bases and the J gene lost 10 bases, with 5 bases spanning the gap. The CDR3 is made up of 10 amino acids. The CDR3, as DNA: TGTGCTAGTGGTTTCGACCCGCAGTATTTT. As protein: CASGFDPQYF.